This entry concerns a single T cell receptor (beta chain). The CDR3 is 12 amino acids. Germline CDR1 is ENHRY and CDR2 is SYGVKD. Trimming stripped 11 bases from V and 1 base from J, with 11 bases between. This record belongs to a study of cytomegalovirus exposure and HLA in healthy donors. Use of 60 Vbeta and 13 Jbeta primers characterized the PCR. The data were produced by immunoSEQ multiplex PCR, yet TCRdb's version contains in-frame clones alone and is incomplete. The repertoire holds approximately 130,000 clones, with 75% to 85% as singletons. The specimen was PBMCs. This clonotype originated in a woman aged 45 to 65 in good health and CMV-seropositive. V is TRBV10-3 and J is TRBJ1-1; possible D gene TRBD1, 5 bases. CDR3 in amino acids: CAASGGNTEAFF. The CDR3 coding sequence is TGTGCCGCCTCGGGGGGGAACACTGAAGCTTTCTTT.